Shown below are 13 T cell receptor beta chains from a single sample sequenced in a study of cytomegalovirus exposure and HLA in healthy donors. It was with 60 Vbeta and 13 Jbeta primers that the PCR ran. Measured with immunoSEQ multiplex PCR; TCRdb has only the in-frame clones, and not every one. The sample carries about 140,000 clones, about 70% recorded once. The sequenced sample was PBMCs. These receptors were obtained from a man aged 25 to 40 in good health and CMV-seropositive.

CDR3 in amino acids: CASSLETGNTEAFF. The DNA of the CDR3 is TGCGCCAGCAGCTTGGAGACAGGGAACACTGAAGCTTTCTTT. The rearrangement links TRBV5-1 to TRBJ1-1; possibly TRBD1 for D (6 bases). Trimming cost V 0 bases and J 1 base, with 7 bases left between them. Germline-derived CDR1 and CDR2 are SGHRS and YFSETQ. CDR3 length: 14 amino acids.

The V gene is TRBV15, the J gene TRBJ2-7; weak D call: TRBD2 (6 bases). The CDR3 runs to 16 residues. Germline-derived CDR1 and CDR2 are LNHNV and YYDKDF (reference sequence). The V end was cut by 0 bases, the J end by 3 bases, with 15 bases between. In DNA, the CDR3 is TGTGCCACCAGCAGAGATCCCGGGGGAACGGACTACGAGCAGTACTTC. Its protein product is CATSRDPGGTDYEQYF.

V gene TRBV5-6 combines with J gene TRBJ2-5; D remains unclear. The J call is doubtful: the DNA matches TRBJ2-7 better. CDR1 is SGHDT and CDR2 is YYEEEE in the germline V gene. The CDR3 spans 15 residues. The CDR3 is CASSLFVGGAYEQYF. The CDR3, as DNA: TGTGCCAGCAGCTTGTTTGTCGGCGGAGCCTACGAGCAGTACTTC.

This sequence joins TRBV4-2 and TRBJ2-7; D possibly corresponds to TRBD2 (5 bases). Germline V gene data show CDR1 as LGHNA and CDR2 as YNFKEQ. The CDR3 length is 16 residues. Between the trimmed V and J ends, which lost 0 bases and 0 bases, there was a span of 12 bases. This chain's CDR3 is CASSQDAAGSSYEQYF. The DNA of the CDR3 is TGTGCCAGCAGCCAAGACGCGGCGGGTAGCTCCTACGAGCAGTACTTC.

The CDR3 region is CASSRVITEAFF. CDR3 coding DNA: TGTGCCAGCAGCCGAGTGATCACTGAAGCTTTCTTT. This chain uses TRBV5-6 with TRBJ1-1; no definite D call. The length of the CDR3 is 12 residues. Germline CDR1 reads SGHDT; CDR2 reads YYEEEE. Trimming shortened V by 4 bases and J by 4 bases, and 8 bases separated the two germline ends.

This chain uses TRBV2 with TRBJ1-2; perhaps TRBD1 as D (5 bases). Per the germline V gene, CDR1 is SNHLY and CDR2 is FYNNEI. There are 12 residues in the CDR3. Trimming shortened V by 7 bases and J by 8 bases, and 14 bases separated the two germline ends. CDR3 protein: CASTREMRGYTF. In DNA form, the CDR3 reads TGTGCCAGCACCAGGGAAATGAGGGGCTACACCTTC.

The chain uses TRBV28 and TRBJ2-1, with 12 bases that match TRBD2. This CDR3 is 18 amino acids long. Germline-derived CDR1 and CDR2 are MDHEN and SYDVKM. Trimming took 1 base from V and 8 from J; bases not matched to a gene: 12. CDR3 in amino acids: CASSLLGLAGGLLYEQFF. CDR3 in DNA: TGTGCCAGCAGTTTATTGGGTCTAGCGGGAGGGCTACTTTATGAGCAGTTCTTC.

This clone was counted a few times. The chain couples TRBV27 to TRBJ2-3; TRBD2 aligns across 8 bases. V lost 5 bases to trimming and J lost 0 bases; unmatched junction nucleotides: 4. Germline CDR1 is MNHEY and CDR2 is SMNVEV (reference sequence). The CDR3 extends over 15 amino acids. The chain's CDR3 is CASSLSGRSTDTQYF. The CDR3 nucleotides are TGTGCCAGCAGTCTAAGCGGGAGAAGCACAGATACGCAGTATTTT.

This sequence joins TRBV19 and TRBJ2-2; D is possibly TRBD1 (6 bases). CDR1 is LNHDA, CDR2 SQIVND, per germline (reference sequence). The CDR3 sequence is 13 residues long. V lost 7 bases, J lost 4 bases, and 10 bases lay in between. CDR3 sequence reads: CASILDSTGELFF. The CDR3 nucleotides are TGTGCCAGTATACTGGACAGCACCGGGGAGCTGTTTTTT.

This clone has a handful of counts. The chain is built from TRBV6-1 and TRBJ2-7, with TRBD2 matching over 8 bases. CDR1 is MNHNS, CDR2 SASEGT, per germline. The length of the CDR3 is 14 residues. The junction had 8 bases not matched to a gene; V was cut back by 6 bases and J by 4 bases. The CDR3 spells CASRRGAGGYEQYF. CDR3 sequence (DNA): TGTGCCAGCAGACGAGGGGCGGGAGGATACGAGCAGTACTTC.

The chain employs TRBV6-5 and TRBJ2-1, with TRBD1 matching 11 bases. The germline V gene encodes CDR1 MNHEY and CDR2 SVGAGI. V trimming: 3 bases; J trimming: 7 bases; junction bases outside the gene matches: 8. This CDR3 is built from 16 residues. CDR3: CASSYSGQGASNEQFF. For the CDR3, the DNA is TGTGCCAGCAGTTATTCCGGACAGGGGGCTTCAAATGAGCAGTTCTTC.

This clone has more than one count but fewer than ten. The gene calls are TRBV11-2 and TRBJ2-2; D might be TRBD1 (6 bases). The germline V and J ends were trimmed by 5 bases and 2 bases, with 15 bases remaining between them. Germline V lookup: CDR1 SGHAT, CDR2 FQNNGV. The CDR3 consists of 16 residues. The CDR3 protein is CASSQDRIPNTGELFF. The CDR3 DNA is TGTGCCAGCAGCCAAGACAGGATTCCCAACACCGGGGAGCTGTTTTTT. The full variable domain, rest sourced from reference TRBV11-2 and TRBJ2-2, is EAGVAQSPRYKIIEKRQSVAFWCNPISGHATLYWYQQILGQGPKLLIQFQNNGVVDDSQLPKDRFSAERLKGVDSTLKIQPAKLEDSAVYLCASSQDRIPNTGELFFGEGSRLTVL.

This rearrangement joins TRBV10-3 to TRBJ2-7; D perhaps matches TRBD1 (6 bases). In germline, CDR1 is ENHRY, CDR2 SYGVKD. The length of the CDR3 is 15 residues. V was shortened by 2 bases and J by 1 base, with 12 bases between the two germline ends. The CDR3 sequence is CAISEIRTASYEQYF. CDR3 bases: TGTGCCATCAGTGAGATTCGGACAGCATCCTACGAGCAGTACTTC.